A selection of T cell receptor beta chains follows, all from one sample in a study of cytomegalovirus exposure and HLA in healthy donors. Libraries were prepared by immunoSEQ multiplex PCR; TCRdb keeps only in-frame clonotypes and omits some of them. Of 100,000 to 150,000 clones in the sample, approximately 78% were seen once. The sample was PBMCs. The receptors here all came from a woman aged 25-40 years in good health and CMV-seronegative. The CDR3 runs from the conserved cysteine through the conserved F or W. D genes are given only for firm matches. For some rows the clone size is stated as once, few or many, or as a class when expanded; others skip it.

cdr3_nt: TGTGCCAGCAGCTACCGCGGGGGCCAAGAGACCCAGTACTTC; cdr3_aa: CASSYRGGQETQYF; v_call: TRBV21-1; j_call: TRBJ2-5; cdr3_length: 14; clone_size: NA; d_call: NA
cdr3_nt: TGCGCCAGCAGCCCCGGACAGGGGGTATCCTACGAGCAGTACTTC; cdr3_aa: CASSPGQGVSYEQYF; v_call: TRBV5-1; j_call: TRBJ2-7; cdr3_length: 15; clone_size: few; d_call: TRBD1
cdr3_nt: TGCAGCGCCGACGACTCCACCCAGTACTTC; cdr3_aa: CSADDSTQYF; v_call: TRBV29-1; j_call: TRBJ2-5; cdr3_length: 10; clone_size: NA; d_call: NA
cdr3_nt: TGTGCCAGCAGCGTATCCAGCGGGGGGGCCTACGAGCAGTACTTC; cdr3_aa: CASSVSSGGAYEQYF; v_call: TRBV9; j_call: TRBJ2-7; cdr3_length: 15; clone_size: NA; d_call: TRBD2
cdr3_nt: TGTGCCAGCAGTGATGGCGGGACGGGCGGTTGGGGGTTCTTC; cdr3_aa: CASSDGGTGGWGFF; v_call: TRBV25-1; j_call: TRBJ2-1; cdr3_length: 14; clone_size: NA; d_call: NA
cdr3_nt: TGTGCCTGGAGTGTACGAGACTATTCTAATGAAAAACTGTTTTTT; cdr3_aa: CAWSVRDYSNEKLFF; v_call: TRBV30; j_call: TRBJ1-4; cdr3_length: 15; clone_size: NA; d_call: NA
cdr3_nt: TGTGCCAGCAGGGTACTAGCGGGGGGGCGGAGCACAGATACGCAGTATTTT; cdr3_aa: CASRVLAGGRSTDTQYF; v_call: TRBV5-6; j_call: TRBJ2-3; cdr3_length: 17; clone_size: NA; d_call: TRBD2
cdr3_nt: TGTGCCAGTAGTATAGGACAGGTGGGTCGTTGGGAGCAGTTCTTC; cdr3_aa: CASSIGQVGRWEQFF; v_call: TRBV19; j_call: TRBJ2-1; cdr3_length: 15; clone_size: NA; d_call: NA
cdr3_nt: TGTGCCAGCAGTATACGGTACAATCAGCCCCAGCATTTT; cdr3_aa: CASSIRYNQPQHF; v_call: TRBV19; j_call: TRBJ1-5; cdr3_length: 13; clone_size: NA; d_call: NA
cdr3_nt: TGTGCCAGCAGCTTAGGCGGTGTAGAAGCTAACTATGGCTACACCTTC; cdr3_aa: CASSLGGVEANYGYTF; v_call: TRBV7-9; j_call: TRBJ1-2; cdr3_length: 16; clone_size: NA; d_call: NA
cdr3_nt: TGCGCCAGCAGCATCGGGACTAGCGGGACCCCTAGCACAGATACGCAGTATTTT; cdr3_aa: CASSIGTSGTPSTDTQYF; v_call: TRBV5-1; j_call: TRBJ2-3; cdr3_length: 18; clone_size: NA; d_call: TRBD2
cdr3_nt: TGTGCCAGTAGTCCAATCAGACCCGGGACAGATTCTGGAAACACCATATATTTT; cdr3_aa: CASSPIRPGTDSGNTIYF; v_call: TRBV19; j_call: TRBJ1-3; cdr3_length: 18; clone_size: few; d_call: TRBD1
cdr3_nt: TGCGCCAGCAGCTACGGGACTAGCGGGACTCAGAGCTCCTACGAGCAGTACTTC; cdr3_aa: CASSYGTSGTQSSYEQYF; v_call: TRBV5-1; j_call: TRBJ2-7; cdr3_length: 18; clone_size: NA; d_call: TRBD2
cdr3_nt: TGTGCCAGCAGCGTAGGTGGGACAGGAGCTAACTATGGCTACACCTTC; cdr3_aa: CASSVGGTGANYGYTF; v_call: TRBV9; j_call: TRBJ1-2; cdr3_length: 16; clone_size: NA; d_call: TRBD1
cdr3_nt: TGCAGCGTTGACAGGGTGGCAGGAAACACCATATATTTT; cdr3_aa: CSVDRVAGNTIYF; v_call: TRBV29-1; j_call: TRBJ1-3; cdr3_length: 13; clone_size: NA; d_call: NA
cdr3_nt: TGTGCCAGCAGCGCCCAGGGGGTACAAGAGACCCAGTACTTC; cdr3_aa: CASSAQGVQETQYF; v_call: TRBV7-9; j_call: TRBJ2-5; cdr3_length: 14; clone_size: NA; d_call: TRBD1
cdr3_nt: TGTGCCAGCAGACTACAGGGGAACTATGGCTACACCTTC; cdr3_aa: CASRLQGNYGYTF; v_call: TRBV6-5; j_call: TRBJ1-2; cdr3_length: 13; clone_size: NA; d_call: TRBD1
cdr3_nt: TGTGCCTGGTACCGGGACAGGGGGCGACAGGGGGCCAACGTCCTGACTTTC; cdr3_aa: CAWYRDRGRQGANVLTF; v_call: TRBV30; j_call: TRBJ2-6; cdr3_length: 17; clone_size: few; d_call: TRBD1
cdr3_nt: TGTGCCAGCAGTTACCGGGCTTCTGGGGCCACTGAAGCTTTCTTT; cdr3_aa: CASSYRASGATEAFF; v_call: TRBV6-5; j_call: TRBJ1-1; cdr3_length: 15; clone_size: NA; d_call: NA
cdr3_nt: TGTGCCAGCAGAGAAAGGGGTTCCTACGAGCAGTACTTC; cdr3_aa: CASRERGSYEQYF; v_call: TRBV6-1; j_call: TRBJ2-7; cdr3_length: 13; clone_size: NA; d_call: NA
cdr3_nt: TGTGCCAGCAGCCAAGGTAGCGGGGTAGAGACCCAGTACTTC; cdr3_aa: CASSQGSGVETQYF; v_call: TRBV4-2; j_call: TRBJ2-5; cdr3_length: 14; clone_size: NA; d_call: TRBD2
cdr3_nt: TGTGCCAGCAGCGAAGTCGGGGGGGAGCAGTACTTC; cdr3_aa: CASSEVGGEQYF; v_call: TRBV7-9; j_call: TRBJ2-5; cdr3_length: 12; clone_size: NA; d_call: TRBD2
cdr3_nt: TGTGCCAGCAGTGACATTGCGGGGCTAGCGGGGGTTAACGAGCAGTACTTC; cdr3_aa: CASSDIAGLAGVNEQYF; v_call: TRBV2; j_call: TRBJ2-7; cdr3_length: 17; clone_size: NA; d_call: TRBD2
cdr3_nt: TGTGCCAGCAGCCTCCTTCAAGGGCGGGGACACAATGAGCAGTTCTTC; cdr3_aa: CASSLLQGRGHNEQFF; v_call: TRBV5-6; j_call: TRBJ2-1; cdr3_length: 16; clone_size: NA; d_call: NA
cdr3_nt: TGTGCCTGGAGGGGACAGAGTAACTATGGCTACACCTTC; cdr3_aa: CAWRGQSNYGYTF; v_call: TRBV30; j_call: TRBJ1-2; cdr3_length: 13; clone_size: NA; d_call: TRBD1
cdr3_nt: TGTGCCAGCAGCGACGGACAGTCCATTTACAATGAGCAGTTCTTC; cdr3_aa: CASSDGQSIYNEQFF; v_call: TRBV7-9; j_call: TRBJ2-1; cdr3_length: 15; clone_size: NA; d_call: NA
cdr3_nt: TGTGCCAGCATAAGGGACAGGGTTTGGAATGAGCAGTTCTTC; cdr3_aa: CASIRDRVWNEQFF; v_call: TRBV6-1; j_call: TRBJ2-1; cdr3_length: 14; clone_size: NA; d_call: TRBD1
cdr3_nt: TGTGCCAGCAGCTTAGTTACCGCGGGGTACGAGCAGTACTTC; cdr3_aa: CASSLVTAGYEQYF; v_call: TRBV7-2; j_call: TRBJ2-7; cdr3_length: 14; clone_size: NA; d_call: NA
cdr3_nt: TGTGCCAGTAGACAGGGGGAGATCAGCTCCTACAATGAGCAGTTCTTC; cdr3_aa: CASRQGEISSYNEQFF; v_call: TRBV19; j_call: TRBJ2-1; cdr3_length: 16; clone_size: NA; d_call: TRBD1
cdr3_nt: TGTGCCAGCAGCACCCGACTAGCGGGAGGAGGTAATGAGCAGTTCTTC; cdr3_aa: CASSTRLAGGGNEQFF; v_call: TRBV9; j_call: TRBJ2-1; cdr3_length: 16; clone_size: NA; d_call: TRBD2
cdr3_nt: TGTGCCAGCAGTTTGGGCAACTACGAGCAGTACTTC; cdr3_aa: CASSLGNYEQYF; v_call: TRBV28; j_call: TRBJ2-7; cdr3_length: 12; clone_size: NA; d_call: NA
cdr3_nt: TGTGCCAGCCACGAGATCTCTGGAAACACCATATATTTT; cdr3_aa: CASHEISGNTIYF; v_call: TRBV6-5; j_call: TRBJ1-3; cdr3_length: 13; clone_size: NA; d_call: NA
cdr3_nt: TGCGCCAGCAGAGGGGGTCCCCACTTTCAAGAGACCCAGTACTTC; cdr3_aa: CASRGGPHFQETQYF; v_call: TRBV10-2; j_call: TRBJ2-5; cdr3_length: 15; clone_size: NA; d_call: NA
cdr3_nt: TGTGCCAGCAGCACCACCGGGACAGGATACGAGCAGTACTTC; cdr3_aa: CASSTTGTGYEQYF; v_call: TRBV5-6; j_call: TRBJ2-7; cdr3_length: 14; clone_size: NA; d_call: TRBD1
cdr3_nt: TGTGCCAGCAGTTTGCATCCCCCAGGACAGGGGGTCGGGCAGCCCCAGCATTTT; cdr3_aa: CASSLHPPGQGVGQPQHF; v_call: TRBV28; j_call: TRBJ1-5; cdr3_length: 18; clone_size: NA; d_call: TRBD1
cdr3_nt: TGTGCCAGCAGTTACTCGGCTAGCGGGACCTACGAGCAGTACTTC; cdr3_aa: CASSYSASGTYEQYF; v_call: TRBV6-5; j_call: TRBJ2-7; cdr3_length: 15; clone_size: NA; d_call: TRBD2
cdr3_nt: TGTGCCACCAGCAGAGAGCCAGAAGAGACCCAGTACTTC; cdr3_aa: CATSREPEETQYF; v_call: TRBV15; j_call: TRBJ2-5; cdr3_length: 13; clone_size: NA; d_call: NA
cdr3_nt: TGTGCCAGCTCACCAAGGGGGCGAGGAGGTTACGAGCAGTACTTC; cdr3_aa: CASSPRGRGGYEQYF; v_call: TRBV18; j_call: TRBJ2-7; cdr3_length: 15; clone_size: NA; d_call: TRBD1
cdr3_nt: TGTGCCAGCAGCTTTGGGACAGGGCACGAAAAACTGTTTTTT; cdr3_aa: CASSFGTGHEKLFF; v_call: TRBV5-6; j_call: TRBJ1-4; cdr3_length: 14; clone_size: NA; d_call: TRBD1
cdr3_nt: TGTGCCAGCACCCCGGGCAGGGGAAAACTGTTTTTT; cdr3_aa: CASTPGRGKLFF; v_call: TRBV6-5; j_call: TRBJ1-4; cdr3_length: 12; clone_size: few; d_call: NA
cdr3_nt: TGTGCCAGCAGCTCTCAAACAGGGAGCGGACAAGAGACCCAGTACTTC; cdr3_aa: CASSSQTGSGQETQYF; v_call: TRBV11-2; j_call: TRBJ2-5; cdr3_length: 16; clone_size: NA; d_call: NA
cdr3_nt: TGTGCCAGTAGTATGGGAGGGGGCACTGAAGCTTTCTTT; cdr3_aa: CASSMGGGTEAFF; v_call: TRBV19; j_call: TRBJ1-1; cdr3_length: 13; clone_size: NA; d_call: NA
cdr3_nt: TGCAGCGTTGGAGGCCAGGGGAATGGCTACACCTTC; cdr3_aa: CSVGGQGNGYTF; v_call: TRBV29-1; j_call: TRBJ1-2; cdr3_length: 12; clone_size: NA; d_call: NA
cdr3_nt: TGCGCCAGCAGACTCCACGACTGGGTCTCAACTAATGAAAAACTGTTTTTT; cdr3_aa: CASRLHDWVSTNEKLFF; v_call: TRBV4-1; j_call: TRBJ1-4; cdr3_length: 17; clone_size: once; d_call: NA
cdr3_nt: TGTGCCAGCGGCGGGACCGGGCCCTACGAGCAGTACTTC; cdr3_aa: CASGGTGPYEQYF; v_call: TRBV6-1; j_call: TRBJ2-7; cdr3_length: 13; clone_size: NA; d_call: NA
cdr3_nt: TGCGCCAGCAGCTTGGCCAGACTAGCGGCAGATACGCAGTATTTT; cdr3_aa: CASSLARLAADTQYF; v_call: TRBV5-1; j_call: TRBJ2-3; cdr3_length: 15; clone_size: NA; d_call: TRBD2
cdr3_nt: TGTGCCAGCAACCCGATGCCCGCCGGGACAGTGGGGACCGGGGAGCTGTTTTTT; cdr3_aa: CASNPMPAGTVGTGELFF; v_call: TRBV11-2; j_call: TRBJ2-2; cdr3_length: 18; clone_size: NA; d_call: TRBD1
cdr3_nt: TGTGCCTGGAGTCTGAATGCAGGGAGCAATCAGCCCCAGCATTTT; cdr3_aa: CAWSLNAGSNQPQHF; v_call: TRBV30; j_call: TRBJ1-5; cdr3_length: 15; clone_size: NA; d_call: NA
cdr3_nt: TGTGCAACTGGGGCAGGGAACTATGGCTACACCTTC; cdr3_aa: CATGAGNYGYTF; v_call: TRBV19; j_call: TRBJ1-2; cdr3_length: 12; clone_size: NA; d_call: NA
cdr3_nt: TGTGCCAGTACAATGGGACAGCGACGCGAGCAGTACTTC; cdr3_aa: CASTMGQRREQYF; v_call: TRBV13; j_call: TRBJ2-7; cdr3_length: 13; clone_size: once; d_call: TRBD1
cdr3_nt: TGTGCCAGCAGGGTCCCTCGGGGGATCTCCTACGAGCAGTACTTC; cdr3_aa: CASRVPRGISYEQYF; v_call: TRBV2; j_call: TRBJ2-7; cdr3_length: 15; clone_size: NA; d_call: NA
cdr3_nt: TGTGCCAGCAGCCGACGGGAGGAGGGCACCGGGGAGCTGTTTTTT; cdr3_aa: CASSRREEGTGELFF; v_call: TRBV11-2; j_call: TRBJ2-2; cdr3_length: 15; clone_size: NA; d_call: TRBD2
cdr3_nt: TGTGCCAGCAGCTTAGAAGGAGGTTACGAGCAGTACTTC; cdr3_aa: CASSLEGGYEQYF; v_call: TRBV13; j_call: TRBJ2-7; cdr3_length: 13; clone_size: NA; d_call: NA
cdr3_nt: TGTGCCAGCAGCTTAGTGACTAGCGGGGGCCCTTGGGCGTTCTTC; cdr3_aa: CASSLVTSGGPWAFF; v_call: TRBV7-9; j_call: TRBJ2-1; cdr3_length: 15; clone_size: NA; d_call: TRBD2
cdr3_nt: TGTGCCAGCAGCTCAGGGACACCCCTGCACACCGGGGAGCTGTTTTTT; cdr3_aa: CASSSGTPLHTGELFF; v_call: TRBV5-6; j_call: TRBJ2-2; cdr3_length: 16; clone_size: NA; d_call: NA
cdr3_nt: TGCGCCAGCAGCCAAGACCGGAGCAATGAGCAGTTCTTC; cdr3_aa: CASSQDRSNEQFF; v_call: TRBV4-3; j_call: TRBJ2-1; cdr3_length: 13; clone_size: NA; d_call: NA
cdr3_nt: TGTGCCAGCTCACCACCCCTAGCGGGAGCAGGGCAGTTCTTC; cdr3_aa: CASSPPLAGAGQFF; v_call: TRBV18; j_call: TRBJ2-1; cdr3_length: 14; clone_size: NA; d_call: TRBD2